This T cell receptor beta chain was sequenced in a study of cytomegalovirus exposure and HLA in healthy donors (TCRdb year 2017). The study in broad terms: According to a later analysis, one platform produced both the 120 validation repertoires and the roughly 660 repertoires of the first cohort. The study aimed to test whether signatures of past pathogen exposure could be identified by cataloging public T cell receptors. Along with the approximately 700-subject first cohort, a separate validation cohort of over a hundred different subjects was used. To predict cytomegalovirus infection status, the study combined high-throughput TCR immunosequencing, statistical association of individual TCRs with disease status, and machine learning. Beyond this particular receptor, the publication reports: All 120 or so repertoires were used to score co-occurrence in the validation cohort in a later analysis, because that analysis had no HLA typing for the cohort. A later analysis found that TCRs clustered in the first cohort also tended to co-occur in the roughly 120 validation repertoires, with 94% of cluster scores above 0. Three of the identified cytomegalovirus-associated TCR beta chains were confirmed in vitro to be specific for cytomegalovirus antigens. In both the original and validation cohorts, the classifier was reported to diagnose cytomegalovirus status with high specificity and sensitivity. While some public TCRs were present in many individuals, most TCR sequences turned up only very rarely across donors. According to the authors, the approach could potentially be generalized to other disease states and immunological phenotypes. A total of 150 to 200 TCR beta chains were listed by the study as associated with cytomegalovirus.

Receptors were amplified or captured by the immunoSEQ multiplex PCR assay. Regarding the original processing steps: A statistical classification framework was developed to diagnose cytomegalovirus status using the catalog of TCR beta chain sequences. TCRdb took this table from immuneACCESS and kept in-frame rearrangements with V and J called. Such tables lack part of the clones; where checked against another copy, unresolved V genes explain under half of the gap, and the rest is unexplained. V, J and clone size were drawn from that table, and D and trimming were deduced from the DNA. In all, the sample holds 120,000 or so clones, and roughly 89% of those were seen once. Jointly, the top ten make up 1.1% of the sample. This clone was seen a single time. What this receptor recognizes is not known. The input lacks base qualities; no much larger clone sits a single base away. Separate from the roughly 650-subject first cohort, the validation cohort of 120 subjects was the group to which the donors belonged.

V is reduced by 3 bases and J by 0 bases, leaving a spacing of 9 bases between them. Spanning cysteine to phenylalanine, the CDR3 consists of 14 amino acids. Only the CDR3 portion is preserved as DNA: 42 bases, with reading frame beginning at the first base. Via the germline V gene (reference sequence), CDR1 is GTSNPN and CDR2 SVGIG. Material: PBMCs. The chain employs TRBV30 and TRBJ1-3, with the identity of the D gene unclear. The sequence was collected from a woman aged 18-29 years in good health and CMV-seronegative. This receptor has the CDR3 CAWRLSGSGNTIYF. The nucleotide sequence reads TGTGCCTGGAGACTATCCGGCTCTGGAAACACCATATATTTT.